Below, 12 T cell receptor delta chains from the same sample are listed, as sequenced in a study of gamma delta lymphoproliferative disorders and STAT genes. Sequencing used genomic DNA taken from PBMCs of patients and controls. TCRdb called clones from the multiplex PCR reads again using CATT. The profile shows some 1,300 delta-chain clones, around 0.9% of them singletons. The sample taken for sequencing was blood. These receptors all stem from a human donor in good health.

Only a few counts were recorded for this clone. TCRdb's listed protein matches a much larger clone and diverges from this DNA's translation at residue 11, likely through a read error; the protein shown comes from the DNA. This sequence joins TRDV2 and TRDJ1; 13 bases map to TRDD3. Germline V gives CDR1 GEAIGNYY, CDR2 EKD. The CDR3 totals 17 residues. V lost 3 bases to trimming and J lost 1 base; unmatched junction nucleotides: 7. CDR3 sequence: CACDVLLGDTFTDKLIF. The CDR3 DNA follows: TGTGCCTGTGACGTGCTACTGGGGGATACGTTCACCGATAAACTCATCTTT.

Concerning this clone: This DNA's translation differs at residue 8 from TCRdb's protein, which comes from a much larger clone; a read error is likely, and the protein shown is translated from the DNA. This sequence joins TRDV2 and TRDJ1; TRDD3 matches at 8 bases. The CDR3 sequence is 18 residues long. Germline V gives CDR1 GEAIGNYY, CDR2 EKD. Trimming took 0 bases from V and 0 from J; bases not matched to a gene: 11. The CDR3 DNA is TGTGCCTGTGACACCGTGGGGTCACTGGGGGCTAACACCGATAAACTCATCTTT. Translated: CACDTVGSLGANTDKLIF.

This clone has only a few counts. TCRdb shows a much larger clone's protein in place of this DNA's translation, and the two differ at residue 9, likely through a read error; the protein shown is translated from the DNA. This chain's CDR3 is CACVTGGIRTDKLIF. Written as DNA, the CDR3 is TGTGCCTGTGTAACTGGGGGGATACGGACCGATAAACTCATCTTT. The chain employs TRDV2 and TRDJ1, with 10 bases that match TRDD3. V lost 5 bases and J lost 2; bases outside the gene matches: 7. The CDR3 is 15 amino acids. CDR1 is GEAIGNYY and CDR2 is EKD in the germline V gene.

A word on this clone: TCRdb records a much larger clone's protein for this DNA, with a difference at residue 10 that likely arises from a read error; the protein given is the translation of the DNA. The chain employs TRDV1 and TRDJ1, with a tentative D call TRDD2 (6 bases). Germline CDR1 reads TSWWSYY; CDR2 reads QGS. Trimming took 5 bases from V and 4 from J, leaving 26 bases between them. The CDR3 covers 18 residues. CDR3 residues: CALGLKPSGAHSGDKLIF. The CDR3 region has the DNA TGTGCTCTTGGGTTAAAACCTTCCGGTGCGCACAGTGGCGATAAACTCATCTTT.

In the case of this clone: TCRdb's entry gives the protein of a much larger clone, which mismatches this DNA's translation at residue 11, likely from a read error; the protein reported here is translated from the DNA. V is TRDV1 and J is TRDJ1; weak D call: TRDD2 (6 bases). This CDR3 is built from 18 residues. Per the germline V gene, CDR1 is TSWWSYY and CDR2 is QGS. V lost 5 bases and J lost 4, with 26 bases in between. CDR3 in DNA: TGTGCTCTTGGGTTAAAACCTTCCGGTACGCGCAGTGGCGATAAACTCATCTTT. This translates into CALGLKPSGTRSGDKLIF.

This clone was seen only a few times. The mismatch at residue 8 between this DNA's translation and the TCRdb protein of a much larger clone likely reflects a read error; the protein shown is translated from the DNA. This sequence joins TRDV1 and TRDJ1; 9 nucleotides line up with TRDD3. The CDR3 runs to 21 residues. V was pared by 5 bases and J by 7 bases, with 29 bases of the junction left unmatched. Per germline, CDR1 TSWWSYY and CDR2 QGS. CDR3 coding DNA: TGTGCTCTTGGGCAACCCTTGTCACATCCCCTGAGACTGGGGGACCCCTCTAAACTCATCTTT. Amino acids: CALGQPLSHPLRLGDPSKLIF.

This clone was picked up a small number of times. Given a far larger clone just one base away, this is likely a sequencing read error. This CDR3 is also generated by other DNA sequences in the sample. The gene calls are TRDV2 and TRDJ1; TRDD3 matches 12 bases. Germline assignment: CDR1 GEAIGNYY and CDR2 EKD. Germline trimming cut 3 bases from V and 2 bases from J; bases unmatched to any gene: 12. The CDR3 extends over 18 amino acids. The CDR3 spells CACDALLGDTDLTDKLIF. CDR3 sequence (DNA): TGTGCCTGTGACGCCCTGCTGGGGGATACGGACTTAACCGATAAACTCATCTTT.

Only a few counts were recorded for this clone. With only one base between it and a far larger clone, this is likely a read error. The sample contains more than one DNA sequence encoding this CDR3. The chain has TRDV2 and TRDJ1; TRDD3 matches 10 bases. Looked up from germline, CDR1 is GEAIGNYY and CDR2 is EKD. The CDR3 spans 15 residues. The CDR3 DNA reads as TGCGCCTGTGACCCACTGGGGGATGGGGATGCGGAACTCATCTTT. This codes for CACDPLGDGDAELIF.

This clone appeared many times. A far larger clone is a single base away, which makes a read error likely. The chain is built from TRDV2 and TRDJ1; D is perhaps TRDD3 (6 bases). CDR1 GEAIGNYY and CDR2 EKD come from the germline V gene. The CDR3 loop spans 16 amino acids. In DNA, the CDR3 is TGTGCCCGTGACACCGTGGGGGCCCGGGGAACCGATAAACTCATCTTT. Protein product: CARDTVGARGTDKLIF.

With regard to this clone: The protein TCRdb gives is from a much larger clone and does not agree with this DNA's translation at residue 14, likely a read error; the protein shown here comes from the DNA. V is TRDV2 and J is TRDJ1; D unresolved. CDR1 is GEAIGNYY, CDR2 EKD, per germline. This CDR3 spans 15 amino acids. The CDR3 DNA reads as TGTGCCTGTGACCGAGTTGGACCGTACACCGATAAACTCACCTTT. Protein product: CACDRVGPYTDKLTF.

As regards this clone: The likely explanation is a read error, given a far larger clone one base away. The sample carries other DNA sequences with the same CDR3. The CDR3 DNA is TGTGCTCTTGGGGAACGGCCCGTCCCCCTTCCTATCGTTTGGGGGATACCGGATACCGATAAACTCATCTTT. Translating gives CALGERPVPLPIVWGIPDTDKLIF. The chain recombines TRDV1 with TRDJ1; 10 bases fit TRDD3. Trimming cost V 1 base and J 2 bases; bases outside gene matches: 28. There are 24 residues in the CDR3. Germline V gene data show CDR1 as TSWWSYY and CDR2 as QGS.

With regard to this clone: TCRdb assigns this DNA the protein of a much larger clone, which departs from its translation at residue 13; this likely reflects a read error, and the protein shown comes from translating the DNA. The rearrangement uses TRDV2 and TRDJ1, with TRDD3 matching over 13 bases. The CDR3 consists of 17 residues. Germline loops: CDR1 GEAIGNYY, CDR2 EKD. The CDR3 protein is CACDVLLGDTHTEKLIF. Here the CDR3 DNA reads TGTGCCTGTGACGTGCTACTGGGGGATACGCACACCGAAAAACTCATCTTT.